Included here is one TCR beta chain sequence, with context. Its antigen is still unknown. The data stem from a study of CD8 T cells in Susac syndrome. Overall study findings and caveats: The study acknowledged a relatively small number of individuals in its TCR sequencing and HLA analysis.

Healthy donors were controls matched for age and sex. Negative isolation yielded the CD8+ and CD4+ T cells, while FACS enriched the TEMRA cells. This CDR3 region has 14 residues. Between the trimmed V and J ends, which lost 4 bases and 6 bases, there was a span of 16 bases. Germline V gene lookup returns CDR1 LGHNA and CDR2 YSLEER. Reverse transcription of roughly 0.5 to 1 ug RNA used random hexamers. It was immunoSEQ multiplex PCR that amplified TCR beta CDR3 across 54 Vbeta and 13 Jbeta. TCRdb called the immunoSEQ multiplex PCR reads again in MiXCR, with one record for every CDR3 protein. Among roughly 200,000 distinct CDR3 sequences listed, roughly 94% were seen once.

Specimen: CD4+ T cells from PBMCs. The chain has TRBV4-3 and TRBJ2-7; the D gene could be TRBD1 or TRBD2 (6 bases each). This TCR derives from a human donor in good health. The CDR3 loop reads CASSRIRGGLEQYF. For the CDR3, the DNA is TGCGCCAGCAGCCGGATCCGAGGGGGACTCGAGCAGTACTTC.